This T cell receptor beta chain comes out of a study of blood T cell repertoires in COVID-19. As for the study in general: The samples span acute and convalescent COVID-19 from the United States, Italy and Spain. T cells, B-cell-depleted T cells, or PBMCs supplied cDNA or gDNA.

Germline trimming cut 4 bases from V and 2 bases from J; bases unmatched to any gene: 9. This CDR3 region has 16 residues. The V gene's germline CDR1 is SGHRS and CDR2 YFSETQ. In the source study's methods: It was from reference gene primer amplification that nucleated cell counts were estimated. Assay: immunoSEQ multiplex PCR; the TCRdb copy retains only in-frame clones and omits some. V, J and clone size are taken as reported in that table, and D and trimming were inferred from the DNA itself. The sample carries 300,000 to 450,000 clones, 87% recorded once. The sequence was collected from a woman aged 25 to 45 with COVID-19, enrolled during active disease. The chain is built from TRBV5-1 and TRBJ2-3; 8 positions agree with TRBD2. The sequencing sample was made of peripheral blood. The CDR3 reads CASSPGRASITDTQYF. CDR3 bases: TGCGCCAGCAGCCCCGGGAGGGCGAGTATCACAGATACGCAGTATTTT.